A single T cell receptor beta chain is shown here with its context. This may come from a read error, since a much larger clone is one base off. These data belong to a study of T cells in Graves' hyperthyroidism and ophthalmopathy. This CDR3 comprises 15 residues. J lost 0 bases, V lost 4 bases, and 5 bases had no gene match. The germline V gene has CDR1 MGHRA and CDR2 YSYEKL. The investigators amplified TCR beta CDR3 regions from RNA transcripts. The HTBI set primed first-round TCR CDR3 RT-PCR. TCRdb redid the calling of the multiplex PCR reads with MiXCR, one entry per CDR3 protein. The sample has some 490,000 distinct CDR3 sequences; about 16% are singletons. Fresh peripheral blood, 8 to 10 ml, was the source of the PBMCs.

The sequence was obtained from a woman in her 30s with Graves' ophthalmopathy. The specimen was blood. The chain is built from TRBV4-1 and TRBJ2-7; TRBD2 matches 8 bases. CDR3 nucleotides: TGCGCCAGCAGCCCGACTAGCGTGAGCTCCTACGAGCAGTACTTC. Its protein product is CASSPTSVSSYEQYF.